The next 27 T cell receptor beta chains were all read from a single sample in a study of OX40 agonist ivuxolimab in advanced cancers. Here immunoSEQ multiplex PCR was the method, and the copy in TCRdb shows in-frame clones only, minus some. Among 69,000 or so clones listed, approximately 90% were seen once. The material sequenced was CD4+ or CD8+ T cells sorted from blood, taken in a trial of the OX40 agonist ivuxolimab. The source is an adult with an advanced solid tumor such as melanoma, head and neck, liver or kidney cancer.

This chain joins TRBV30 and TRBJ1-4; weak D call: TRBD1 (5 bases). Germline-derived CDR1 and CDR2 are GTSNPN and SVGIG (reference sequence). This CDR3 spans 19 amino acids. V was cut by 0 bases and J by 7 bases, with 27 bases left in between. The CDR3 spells CAWSVNQMGPQNRIEKLFF. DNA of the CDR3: TGTGCCTGGAGTGTAAATCAGATGGGACCCCAGAATCGGATTGAAAAACTGTTTTTT.

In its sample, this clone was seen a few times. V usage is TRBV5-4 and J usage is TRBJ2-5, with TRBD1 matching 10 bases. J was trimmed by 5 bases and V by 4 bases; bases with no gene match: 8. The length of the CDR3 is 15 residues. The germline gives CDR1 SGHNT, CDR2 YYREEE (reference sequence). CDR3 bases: TGTGCCAGCAGCACCCAGACAGGGGGCCACGAGACCCAGTACTTC. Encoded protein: CASSTQTGGHETQYF.

This CDR3 reads CAINGGQGADEAFF. In DNA, the CDR3 is TGTGCCATCAATGGGGGACAGGGGGCTGATGAAGCTTTCTTT. The genes are TRBV10-3 and TRBJ1-1; TRBD1 agrees at 12 bases. J was trimmed by 7 bases and V by 7 bases; bases with no gene match: 7. The CDR3 spans 14 residues. Germline values: CDR1 ENHRY, CDR2 SYGVKD.

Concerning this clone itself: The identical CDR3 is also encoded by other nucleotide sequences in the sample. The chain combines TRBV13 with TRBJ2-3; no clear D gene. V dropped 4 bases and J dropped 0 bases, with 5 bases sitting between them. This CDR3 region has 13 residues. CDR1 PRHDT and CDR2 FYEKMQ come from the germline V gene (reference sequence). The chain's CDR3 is CASSSQSTDTQYF. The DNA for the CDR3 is TGTGCCAGCAGCTCCCAGAGCACAGATACGCAGTATTTT.

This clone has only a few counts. The CDR3, as DNA: TGTGCCAGTAGGGCAGCTGGTGACCCCCTCCACTTT. This gives the protein CASRAAGDPLHF. J is TRBJ1-6 and V is TRBV25-1; the D is unclear. CDR1 and CDR2 from the germline V gene are MGHDK and SYGVNS. The CDR3 contains 12 residues. V was pared by 9 bases and J by 13 bases, with 16 bases between.

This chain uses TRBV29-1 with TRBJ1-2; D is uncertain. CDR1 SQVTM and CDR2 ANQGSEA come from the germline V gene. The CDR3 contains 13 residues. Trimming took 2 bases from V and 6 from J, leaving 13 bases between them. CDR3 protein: CSVETGAVNGYTF. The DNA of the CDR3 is TGCAGCGTTGAAACGGGTGCTGTTAATGGCTACACCTTC.

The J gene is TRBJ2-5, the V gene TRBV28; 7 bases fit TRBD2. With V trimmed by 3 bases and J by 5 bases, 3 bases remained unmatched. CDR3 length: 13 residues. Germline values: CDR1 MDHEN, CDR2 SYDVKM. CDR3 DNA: TGTGCCAGCAGTTTGGGGGGGGAGGAGACCCAGTACTTC. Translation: CASSLGGEETQYF.

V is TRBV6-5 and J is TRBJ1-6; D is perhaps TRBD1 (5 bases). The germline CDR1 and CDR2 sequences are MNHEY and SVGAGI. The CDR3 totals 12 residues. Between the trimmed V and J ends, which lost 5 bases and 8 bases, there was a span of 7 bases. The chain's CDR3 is CASSRGDSPLHF. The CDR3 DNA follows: TGTGCCAGCAGTCGAGGGGATTCACCCCTCCACTTT.

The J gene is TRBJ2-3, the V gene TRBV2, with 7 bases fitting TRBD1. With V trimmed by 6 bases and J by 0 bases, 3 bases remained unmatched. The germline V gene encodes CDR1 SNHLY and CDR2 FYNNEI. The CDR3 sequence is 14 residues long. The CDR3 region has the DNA TGTGCCAGCAGACGGGACAGTAGCACAGATACGCAGTATTTT. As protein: CASRRDSSTDTQYF.

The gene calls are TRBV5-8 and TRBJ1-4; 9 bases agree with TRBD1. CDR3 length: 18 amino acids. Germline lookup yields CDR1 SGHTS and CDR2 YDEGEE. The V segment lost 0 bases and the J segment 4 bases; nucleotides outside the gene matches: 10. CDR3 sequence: CASSLVQGAQSGNEKLFF. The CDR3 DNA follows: TGTGCCAGCAGCTTGGTACAGGGGGCGCAATCCGGTAATGAAAAACTGTTTTTT.

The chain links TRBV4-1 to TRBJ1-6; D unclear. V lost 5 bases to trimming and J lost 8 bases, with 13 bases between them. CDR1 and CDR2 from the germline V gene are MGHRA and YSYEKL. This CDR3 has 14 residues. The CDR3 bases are TGCGCCAGCAGCTCACGGGGTTGGGATTCACCCCTCCACTTT. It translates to CASSSRGWDSPLHF.

CDR3 protein: CASSIKAGAYGYTF. CDR3 coding DNA: TGTGCCAGTAGTATTAAGGCAGGGGCCTATGGCTACACCTTC. This chain uses TRBV19 with TRBJ1-2; D might be TRBD1 (6 bases). The ends were cut back, 3 bases at V and 4 bases at J, with 12 bases in the middle. CDR1 and CDR2 from the germline V gene are LNHDA and SQIVND (reference sequence). The CDR3 has 14 residues.

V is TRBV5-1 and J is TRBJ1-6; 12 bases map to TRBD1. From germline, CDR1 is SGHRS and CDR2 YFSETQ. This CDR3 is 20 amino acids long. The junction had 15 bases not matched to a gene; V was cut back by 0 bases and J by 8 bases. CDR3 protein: CASSLDPRDRGRLIDSPLHF. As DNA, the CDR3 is TGCGCCAGCAGCTTGGATCCGCGGGACAGGGGGCGATTGATTGATTCACCCCTCCACTTT.

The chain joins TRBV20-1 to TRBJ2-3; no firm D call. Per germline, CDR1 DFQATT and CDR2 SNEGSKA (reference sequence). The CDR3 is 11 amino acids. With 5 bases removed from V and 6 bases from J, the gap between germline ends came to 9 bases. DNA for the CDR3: TGCAGTGCTCAAGATGGGGATACGCAGTATTTT. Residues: CSAQDGDTQYF.

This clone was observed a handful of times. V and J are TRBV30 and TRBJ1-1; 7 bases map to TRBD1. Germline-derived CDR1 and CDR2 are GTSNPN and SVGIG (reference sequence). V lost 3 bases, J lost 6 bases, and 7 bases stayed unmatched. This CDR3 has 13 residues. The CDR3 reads CAWREGAASEAFF. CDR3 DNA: TGTGCCTGGAGAGAGGGGGCGGCATCTGAAGCTTTCTTT.

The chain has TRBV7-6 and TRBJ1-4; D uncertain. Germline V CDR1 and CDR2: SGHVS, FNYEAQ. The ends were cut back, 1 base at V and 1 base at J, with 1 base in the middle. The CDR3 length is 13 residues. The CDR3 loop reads CASSLGTNEKLFF. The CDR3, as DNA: TGTGCCAGCAGCTTAGGAACTAATGAAAAACTGTTTTTT.

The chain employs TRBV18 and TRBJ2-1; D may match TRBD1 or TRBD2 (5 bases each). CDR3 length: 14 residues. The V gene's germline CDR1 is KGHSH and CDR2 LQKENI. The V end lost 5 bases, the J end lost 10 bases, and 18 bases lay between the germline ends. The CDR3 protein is CASSVGASSYEQFF. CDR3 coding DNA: TGTGCCAGCTCAGTCGGGGCCTCCTCATACGAGCAGTTCTTC. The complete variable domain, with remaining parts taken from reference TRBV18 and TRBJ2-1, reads NAGVMQNPRHLVRRRGQEARLRCSPMKGHSHVYWYRQLPEEGLKFMVYLQKENIIDESGMPKERFSAEFPKEGPSILRIQQVVRGDSAAYFCASSVGASSYEQFFGPGTRLTVL.

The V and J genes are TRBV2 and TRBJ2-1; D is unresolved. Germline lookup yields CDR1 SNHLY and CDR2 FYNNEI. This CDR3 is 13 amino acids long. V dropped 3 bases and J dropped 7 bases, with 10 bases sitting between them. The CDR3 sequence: CASSDAPPNEQFF. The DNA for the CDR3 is TGTGCCAGCAGTGATGCCCCCCCTAATGAGCAGTTCTTC.

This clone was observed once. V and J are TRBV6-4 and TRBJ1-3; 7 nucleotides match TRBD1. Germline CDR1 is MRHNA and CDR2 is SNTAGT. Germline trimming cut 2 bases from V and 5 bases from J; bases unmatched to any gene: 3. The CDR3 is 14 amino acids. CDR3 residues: CASSDDRERNTIYF. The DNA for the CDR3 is TGTGCCAGCAGTGACGACAGGGAGCGAAACACCATATATTTT.

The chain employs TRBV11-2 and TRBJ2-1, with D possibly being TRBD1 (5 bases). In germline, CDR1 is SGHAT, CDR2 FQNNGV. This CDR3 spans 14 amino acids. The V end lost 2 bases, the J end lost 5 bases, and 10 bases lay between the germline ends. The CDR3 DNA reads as TGTGCCAGCAGCTTATTCCAGGGTGACAATGAGCAGTTCTTC. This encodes CASSLFQGDNEQFF.

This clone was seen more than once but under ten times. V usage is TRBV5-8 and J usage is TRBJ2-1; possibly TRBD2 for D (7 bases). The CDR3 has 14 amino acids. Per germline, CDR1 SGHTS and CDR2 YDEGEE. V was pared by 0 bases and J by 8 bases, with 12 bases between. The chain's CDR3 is CASSLDWGGHEQFF. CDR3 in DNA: TGTGCCAGCAGCTTGGACTGGGGGGGCCATGAGCAGTTCTTC.

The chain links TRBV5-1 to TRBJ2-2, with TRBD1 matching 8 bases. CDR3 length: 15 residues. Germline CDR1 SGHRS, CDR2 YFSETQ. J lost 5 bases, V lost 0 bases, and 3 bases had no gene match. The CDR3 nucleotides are TGCGCCAGCAGCTTGGCCCGGACAGGGACCGGGGAGCTGTTTTTT. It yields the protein CASSLARTGTGELFF. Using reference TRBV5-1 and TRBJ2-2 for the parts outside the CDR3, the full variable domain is KAGVTQTPRYLIKTRGQQVTLSCSPISGHRSVSWYQQTPGQGLQFLFEYFSETQRNKGNFPGRFSGRQFSNSRSEMNVSTLELGDSALYLCASSLARTGTGELFFGEGSRLTVL.

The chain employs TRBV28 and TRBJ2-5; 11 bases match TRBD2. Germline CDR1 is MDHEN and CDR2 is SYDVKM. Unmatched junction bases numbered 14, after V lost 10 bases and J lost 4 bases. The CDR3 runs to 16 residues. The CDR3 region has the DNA TGTGCCACCCGCGGGCGACTAGCGGGGTCACGAGAGACCCAGTACTTC. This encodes CATRGRLAGSRETQYF.

The CDR3 region is CASSHAGSLLAYEQYF. In DNA, the CDR3 is TGCGCCAGCAGTCATGCCGGGTCCCTTCTGGCCTACGAGCAGTACTTC. The chain has TRBV10-2 and TRBJ2-7; D remains unclear. Germline V gene sequence: CDR1 WSHSY, CDR2 SAAADI. The CDR3 has 16 amino acids. Trimming took off 5 bases at V and 2 bases at J, with 19 bases between the two ends.

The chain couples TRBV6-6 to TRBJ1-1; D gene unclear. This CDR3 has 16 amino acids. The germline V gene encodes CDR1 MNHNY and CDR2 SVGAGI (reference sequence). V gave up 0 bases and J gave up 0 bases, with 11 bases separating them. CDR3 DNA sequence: TGTGCCAGCAGTTACTCGTTAACGGGGATGAACACTGAAGCTTTCTTT. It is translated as CASSYSLTGMNTEAFF.

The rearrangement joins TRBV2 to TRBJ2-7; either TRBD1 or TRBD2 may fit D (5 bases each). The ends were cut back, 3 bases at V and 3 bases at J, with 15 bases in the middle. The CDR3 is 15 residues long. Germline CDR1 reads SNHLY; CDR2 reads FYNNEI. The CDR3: CASSEGQAGGYEQYF. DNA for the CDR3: TGTGCCAGCAGTGAGGGGCAGGCCGGAGGCTACGAGCAGTACTTC.

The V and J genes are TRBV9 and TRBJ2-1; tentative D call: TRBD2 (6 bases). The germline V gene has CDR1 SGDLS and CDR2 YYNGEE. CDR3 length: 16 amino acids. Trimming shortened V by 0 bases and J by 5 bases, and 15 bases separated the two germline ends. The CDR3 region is CASSVGGRTFDNEQFF. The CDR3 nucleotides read TGTGCCAGCAGCGTAGGGGGGAGGACTTTCGACAATGAGCAGTTCTTC.